Detailed here is one T cell receptor (beta chain). What antigen it recognizes has not been identified. No much larger clone exists at a distance of one base, and base qualities are not known. The library was prepared using the immunoSEQ multiplex PCR assay. TCRdb holds this immuneACCESS table with in-frame rearrangements only. Some clones are missing; in checked studies, unresolved V genes explain under half, and the rest has no known cause. In this sample the table shows 200,000 to 250,000 clones, around 94% of which occur a single time. The top ten clones comprise more than 1.3% of the sample. The source of the sample is a study of control samples from healthy donors and cancer patients (dated by TCRdb to 2018 to 2021). For CDR1 and CDR2, the germline V gene lists SGHRS and YFSETQ. Between the V and J ends, shortened by 2 bases and 0 bases respectively, the junction contains 8 bases. Counted from cysteine to phenylalanine, this CDR3 has 14 amino acids. CDR3 DNA is the only sequence kept; it has 42 bases, read in frame from the first base.

Recombination linked TRBV5-1 to TRBJ1-1; no D gene call is confident. The sequenced material came from blood. The receptor was isolated from a man in his fifties or sixties in good health. In nucleotide form, the sequence is TGCGCCAGCAGCTTCGGGGTGGTGAACACTGAAGCTTTCTTT. It specifies CASSFGVVNTEAFF.